These 13 T cell receptor beta chains came from one sample sequenced in a study of T cell responses to AZD1222 COVID-19 vaccine. TCRdb keeps only in-frame clones here, not all; method: immunoSEQ multiplex PCR. The sample shows about 150,000 clones, approximately 95% of them seen only once. The sample here was peripheral blood, taken 28 days after the second AZD1222 dose. These receptors were taken from an adult who received the AZD1222 COVID-19 vaccine.

J is TRBJ1-2 and V is TRBV2, with a weak D call TRBD1 (5 bases). CDR1 and CDR2 from the germline V gene are SNHLY and FYNNEI. Trimming removed 4 bases from V and 4 bases from J, with 10 bases in between. The CDR3 has 13 residues. The CDR3: CASSVSGTYGYTF. CDR3 bases: TGTGCCAGCAGTGTAAGTGGGACCTATGGCTACACCTTC.

The rearrangement joins TRBV10-3 to TRBJ1-6, with D possibly being TRBD1 (6 bases). The CDR3 totals 14 residues. The V end was cut by 10 bases, the J end by 7 bases, with 17 bases between. Germline V gene data show CDR1 as ENHRY and CDR2 as SYGVKD. For the CDR3, the DNA is TGTGCCACCACGGGGGGGCTCGCAAATTCACCCCTCCACTTT. Protein sequence: CATTGGLANSPLHF.

To note about this clone: A read error may produce the germline difference seen at one junction end. This sequence joins TRBV18 and TRBJ1-2; 8 bases line up with TRBD1. This CDR3 has 12 residues. CDR1 is KGHSH and CDR2 is LQKENI in the germline V gene. The CDR3 sequence is CASSPGQVGPLF. CDR3 DNA: TGTGCCAGCTCACCGGGACAGGTGGGACCCCTCTTC.

The chain links TRBV6-5 to TRBJ1-4; no firm D call. The CDR3 runs 14 residues. Trimming left V 0 bases short and J 5 bases short, with 7 bases between. Germline CDR1 reads MNHEY; CDR2 reads SVGAGI. The CDR3 bases are TGTGCCAGCAGTTACTCGATTGAGAATGAAAAACTGTTTTTT. Protein sequence: CASSYSIENEKLFF.

This chain joins TRBV6-5 and TRBJ1-4; tentatively, D is TRBD1 (5 bases). CDR3 size: 15 residues. V was pared by 0 bases and J by 4 bases, with 9 bases between. Germline-derived CDR1 and CDR2 are MNHEY and SVGAGI. CDR3 DNA sequence: TGTGCCAGCAGTTACTCGATAGGGGTTAATGAAAAACTGTTTTTT. It specifies CASSYSIGVNEKLFF.

The V and J genes are TRBV18 and TRBJ2-7; either TRBD1 or TRBD2 may fit D (5 bases each). This CDR3 contains 14 residues. V was shortened by 3 bases and J by 0 bases, with 9 bases between the two germline ends. Per the germline V gene, CDR1 is KGHSH and CDR2 is LQKENI. The CDR3 bases are TGTGCCAGCTCACCGGGAGACAGCTCCTACGAGCAGTACTTC. It yields the protein CASSPGDSSYEQYF.

This chain uses TRBV19 with TRBJ2-5; TRBD2 matches at 13 bases. V lost 5 bases, J lost 5 bases, and 5 bases stayed unmatched. Germline V gene data show CDR1 as LNHDA and CDR2 as SQIVND (reference sequence). The CDR3 sequence is 15 residues long. DNA for the CDR3: TGTGCCAGTAGTGCGGGACTAGCGGGGTGGGAGACCCAGTACTTC. Amino acid sequence: CASSAGLAGWETQYF.

This chain joins TRBV2 and TRBJ2-7; 7 nucleotides match TRBD1. Looked up from germline, CDR1 is SNHLY and CDR2 is FYNNEI. The CDR3 length is 15 residues. V lost 10 bases to trimming and J lost 0 bases; unmatched junction nucleotides: 12. As DNA, the CDR3 is TGTGCCACCTTTAGGGCAAGACAGGGCTCCTACGAGCAGTACTTC. Protein: CATFRARQGSYEQYF.

The chain uses TRBV13 and TRBJ2-5, with 9 positions matching TRBD1. The V and J ends lost 3 bases and 5 bases, in that order; junction bases with no gene match: 10. Germline CDR1 PRHDT, CDR2 FYEKMQ (reference sequence). The CDR3 runs 16 residues. As DNA, the CDR3 is TGTGCCAGCAGCTTCCATCGGACAGGGGAAGGTGAGACCCAGTACTTC. Translating it yields CASSFHRTGEGETQYF.

This clone turned up a few times. This sequence joins TRBV6-4 and TRBJ2-6; D may be TRBD1 (5 bases). CDR3 length: 15 amino acids. The V and J ends lost 5 bases and 0 bases respectively, with 8 bases between them. CDR1 is MRHNA and CDR2 is SNTAGT in the germline V gene. This chain's CDR3 is CASSLDSSGANVLTF. As DNA, the CDR3 is TGTGCCAGCAGTCTTGACAGCTCTGGGGCCAACGTCCTGACTTTC.

This clone is a singleton in its sample. The CDR3 DNA sequence: TGCAGCGTTGCGGGCAGATTGAACACTGAAGCTTTCTTT. Amino acids: CSVAGRLNTEAFF. The chain is built from TRBV29-1 and TRBJ1-1; D ambiguous. The CDR3 runs to 13 residues. CDR1 is SQVTM and CDR2 is ANQGSEA in the germline V gene. The V and J ends lost 4 bases and 0 bases respectively, with 9 bases between them.

In its sample, this clone was seen once. The chain has TRBV13 and TRBJ2-7; 11 bases are shared with TRBD2. This CDR3 is 15 amino acids long. The V gene's germline CDR1 is PRHDT and CDR2 FYEKMQ (reference sequence). Germline trimming cut 3 bases from V and 4 bases from J; bases unmatched to any gene: 5. DNA of the CDR3: TGTGCCAGCAGCTTCGGGACTAGCGGATCTTACGAGCAGTACTTC. This encodes CASSFGTSGSYEQYF.

The rearrangement links TRBV14 to TRBJ2-1; no firm D call. Germline-derived CDR1 and CDR2 are SGHDN and FVKESK. Trimming removed 4 bases from V and 4 bases from J, with 11 bases in between. The CDR3 is made up of 14 amino acids. This CDR3 reads CASSRSSNYNEQFF. CDR3 nucleotides: TGTGCCAGCAGCCGCAGTAGTAATTACAATGAGCAGTTCTTC. Complete variable domain (other parts from reference TRBV14 and TRBJ2-1): EAGVTQFPSHSVIEKGQTVTLRCDPISGHDNLYWYRRVMGKEIKFLLHFVKESKQDESGMPNNRFLAERTGGTYSTLKVQPAELEDSGVYFCASSRSSNYNEQFFGPGTRLTVL.